These 13 T cell receptor beta chains share one sample of origin, sequenced in a study of CD8 T cells in Susac syndrome. The authors reverse transcribed roughly 0.5 to 1 ug RNA with random hexamers. TCRdb reanalysed the immunoSEQ multiplex PCR reads using MiXCR and keeps one entry per CDR3 protein. The table shows roughly 150,000 distinct CDR3 sequences, with more than 85% occurring only once. The material sequenced was CD8+ T cells from PBMCs. All receptors come from a human donor with Susac syndrome.

This chain joins TRBV7-3 and TRBJ1-2; D might be TRBD1 (6 bases). Germline CDR1 and CDR2: SGHTA and FQGTGA. Trimming pared 1 base from V and 6 bases from J, leaving 15 bases between. CDR3 size: 15 residues. The CDR3 sequence: CASSLMADGGDGYTF. Here the CDR3 DNA reads TGTGCCAGCAGCTTAATGGCGGACGGGGGCGATGGCTACACCTTC.

The CDR3 DNA reads as TGCAGCGTTGAAGGGTTTGACCTCGGACAGGGAACAGATACGCAGTATTTT. It specifies CSVEGFDLGQGTDTQYF. The chain combines TRBV29-1 with TRBJ2-3, with TRBD1 matching 8 bases. Germline V CDR1 and CDR2: SQVTM, ANQGSEA. This CDR3 spans 17 amino acids. The V segment lost 1 base and the J segment 3 bases; nucleotides outside the gene matches: 12.

The chain joins TRBV5-4 to TRBJ2-5, with 8 bases fitting TRBD2. The V gene's germline CDR1 is SGHNT and CDR2 YYREEE (reference sequence). V was clipped by 0 bases and J by 3 bases; unmatched bases: 7. The CDR3 has 16 residues. CDR3: CASSLDLSSGKETQYF. The CDR3 DNA is TGTGCCAGCAGCTTGGATTTGAGTAGCGGGAAAGAGACCCAGTACTTC.

The chain has TRBV7-8 and TRBJ2-3; maybe TRBD2 (5 bases). Germline-derived CDR1 and CDR2 are SGHVS and FQNEAQ. The CDR3 contains 14 residues. V lost 0 bases, J lost 3 bases, and 7 bases lay in between. DNA of the CDR3: TGTGCCAGCAGCTTAGCGGGAGCGACAGATACGCAGTATTTT. Amino acids: CASSLAGATDTQYF.

The chain couples TRBV5-1 to TRBJ2-3; 9 bases map to TRBD2. Trimming took 0 bases from V and 2 from J; bases not matched to a gene: 1. The V gene's germline CDR1 is SGHRS and CDR2 YFSETQ. The CDR3 contains 15 residues. Here the CDR3 DNA reads TGCGCCAGCAGCTTGGTAGCGGGAGACACAGATACGCAGTATTTT. This encodes CASSLVAGDTDTQYF.

The CDR3 region is CASSEVAQPQHF. CDR3 sequence (DNA): TGTGCCAGCAGTGAGGTGGCCCAGCCCCAGCATTTT. V and J are TRBV2 and TRBJ1-5; D gene uncertain. Trimming removed 3 bases at V and 7 bases at J, with 7 bases between. CDR1 and CDR2 from the germline V gene are SNHLY and FYNNEI. This CDR3 contains 12 residues.

V is TRBV2 and J is TRBJ2-2; maybe TRBD2 (6 bases). V was shortened by 8 bases and J by 4 bases, with 11 bases between the two germline ends. Germline V CDR1 and CDR2: SNHLY, FYNNEI. The CDR3 consists of 13 residues. CDR3 sequence reads: CASQGLLTGELFF. DNA for the CDR3: TGTGCCAGCCAGGGACTGCTCACCGGGGAGCTGTTTTTT.

The chain is built from TRBV20-1 and TRBJ2-7; 10 nucleotides align to TRBD1. Trimming took 3 bases from V and 2 from J; bases not matched to a gene: 4. Germline V gene data show CDR1 as DFQATT and CDR2 as SNEGSKA (reference sequence). This CDR3 spans 14 amino acids. CDR3: CSARTGTGAYEQYF. For the CDR3, the DNA is TGCAGTGCTAGGACCGGGACAGGGGCCTACGAGCAGTACTTC.

CDR3 protein: CASSQRLALTDTQYF. DNA for the CDR3: TGTGCCAGCAGCCAGAGACTAGCGCTCACAGATACGCAGTATTTT. This chain connects TRBV4-2 to TRBJ2-3, with 8 bases identical to TRBD2. Germline V gene data show CDR1 as LGHNA and CDR2 as YNFKEQ. After removal of 3 bases from V and 2 bases from J, the junction contained 4 bases not matched to a gene. CDR3 length: 15 residues.

This clonotype is a singleton in its sample. CDR3 sequence reads: CASSLDPTNEKLFF. As DNA, the CDR3 is TGTGCCAGCAGTCTTGATCCAACTAATGAAAAACTGTTTTTT. The chain combines TRBV2 with TRBJ1-4; D gene uncertain. The germline gives CDR1 SNHLY, CDR2 FYNNEI. V was pared by 5 bases and J by 0 bases, with 7 bases between. The CDR3 is 14 amino acids. Full variable domain (outside the CDR3, taken from reference TRBV2 and TRBJ1-4): EPEVTQTPSHQVTQMGQEVILRCVPISNHLYFYWYRQILGQKVEFLVSFYNNEISEKSEIFDDQFSVERPDGSNFTLKIRSTKLEDSAMYFCASSLDPTNEKLFFGSGTQLSVL.

CDR3 in amino acids: CASSLSWLAGPNEQFF. The DNA for the CDR3 is TGTGCCAGCAGCCTCTCGTGGCTAGCGGGACCCAATGAGCAGTTCTTC. The rearrangement uses TRBV4-2 and TRBJ2-1; TRBD2 aligns across 9 bases. The CDR3 has 16 residues. Germline V gene data show CDR1 as LGHNA and CDR2 as YNFKEQ. V gave up 4 bases and J gave up 6 bases; unmatched junction bases: 10.

In its sample, this clonotype was seen a few times. The CDR3 nucleotides are TGTGCCAGCAGTTTATATGGCACTGAAGCTTTCTTT. It translates to CASSLYGTEAFF. V is TRBV28 and J is TRBJ1-1, with D uncertain. CDR3 length: 12 amino acids. Germline CDR1 and CDR2: MDHEN and SYDVKM. V was pared by 1 base and J by 4 bases, with 4 bases between. Using reference TRBV28 and TRBJ1-1 for the parts outside the CDR3, the full variable domain is DVKVTQSSRYLVKRTGEKVFLECVQDMDHENMFWYRQDPGLGLRLIYFSYDVKMKEKGDIPEGYSVSREKKERFSLILESASTNQTSMYLCASSLYGTEAFFGQGTRLTVV.

The V call is TRBV11-2, the J call TRBJ1-1; D remains ambiguous. There are 13 residues in the CDR3. CDR1 and CDR2 (germline): SGHAT, FQNNGV. V lost 5 bases and J 8 bases, leaving 15 bases between the germline ends. CDR3 nucleotides: TGTGCCAGCAGCCCGATCCGCGAGAGAGAAGCTTTCTTT. This encodes CASSPIREREAFF.